This T cell receptor (beta chain) derives from a study of chemoradiotherapy in HPV16-positive cancers. Study-level findings and limits: HPV-responsive T-cell expansion during chemoradiotherapy was linked to improved recurrence-free survival in HPV16-positive patients.

The CDR3 totals 15 residues. Germline V CDR1 and CDR2: LNHDA, SQIVND (reference sequence). The V end lost 5 bases, the J end lost 6 bases, and 17 bases lay between the germline ends. Method: immunoSEQ multiplex PCR; TCRdb's copy keeps in-frame clones and lacks some. The sample consists of roughly 11,000 clones, around 78% of them appearing once. Over chemoradiotherapy, repertoires were sampled more than once. On this clone: Its antigen is unidentified.

Sample collection was performed from a patient who underwent chemoradiotherapy. The clonotype originates from a human donor with HPV-associated anogenital cancer. V is TRBV19 and J is TRBJ1-5, with unresolved D. CDR3 in amino acids: CASSPETRSGQPQHF. CDR3 coding DNA: TGTGCCAGTAGTCCCGAGACGAGGAGCGGTCAGCCCCAGCATTTT.